This is a list of T cell receptor beta chains from one sample in a study of blood T cell repertoires in COVID-19. The data were produced by immunoSEQ multiplex PCR, yet TCRdb's version contains in-frame clones alone and is incomplete. The sample lists fewer than 60,000 clones; about 88% were seen once. Sequencing was carried out using peripheral blood. Receptor source: a human donor in a cohort sampled during active COVID-19. Both conserved end residues are part of each CDR3. The D gene is left open where the match is weak. For some rows the clone size is stated as once, few or many, or as a class when expanded; others skip it.

clone_size	v_call	d_call	j_call	cdr3_aa	cdr3_nt
-	TRBV28	-	TRBJ1-3	CASSSPGISGNTIYF	TGTGCCAGCAGTTCCCCGGGGATCTCTGGAAACACCATATATTTT
-	TRBV18	TRBD1	TRBJ2-2	CASSPPGQGRTGELFF	TGTGCCAGCTCACCACCAGGACAGGGACGTACCGGGGAGCTGTTTTTT
-	TRBV24-1	-	TRBJ1-6	CATSDRGTGNSPLHF	TGTGCCACCAGTGACCGGGGAACAGGGAATTCACCCCTCCACTTT
-	TRBV20-1	TRBD1	TRBJ1-5	CSASGQGAGSNQPQHF	TGCAGTGCTAGTGGGCAGGGGGCGGGAAGCAATCAGCCCCAGCATTTT
-	TRBV3-1/TRBV3-2	-	TRBJ2-1	CASSQDTAGRGNEQFF	TGTGCCAGCAGCCAAGATACGGCGGGTCGTGGCAATGAGCAGTTCTTC
-	TRBV6-5	-	TRBJ1-3	CASSYDRSSGNTIYF	TGTGCCAGCAGTTACGACAGAAGCTCTGGAAACACCATATATTTT
-	TRBV5-5	-	TRBJ2-6	CASSSRLTGNSGANVLTF	TGTGCCAGCAGCTCCCGGCTTACGGGGAACTCTGGGGCCAACGTCCTGACTTTC
-	TRBV5-1	-	TRBJ2-2	CASSKDRAGAPTVELFF	TGCGCCAGCAGCAAGGACAGGGCGGGGGCTCCGACCGTGGAGCTGTTTTTT
-	TRBV18	-	TRBJ2-7	CASSSGTGTSEQYF	TGTGCCAGCTCATCAGGGACAGGGACTAGCGAGCAGTACTTC
-	TRBV28	-	TRBJ1-1	CASSLRLWRKTAYTEAFF	TGTGCCAGCAGTTTACGTTTATGGCGGAAGACGGCGTACACTGAAGCTTTCTTT
-	TRBV11-3	-	TRBJ1-1	CASSTQGGTEAFF	TGTGCCAGCAGCACCCAGGGAGGCACTGAAGCTTTCTTT
-	TRBV7-3	TRBD2	TRBJ2-5	CASSSLAGGRETQYF	TGTGCCAGCAGCTCCTTAGCGGGAGGGCGGGAGACCCAGTACTTC
-	TRBV29-1	-	TRBJ2-7	CSVDLQGSYEQYF	TGCAGCGTTGACTTGCAGGGGTCCTACGAGCAGTACTTC
-	TRBV6-2/TRBV6-3	-	TRBJ1-1	CASSRQAKHAFF	TGTGCCAGCAGTCGACAGGCGAAACATGCTTTCTTT
-	TRBV4-1	-	TRBJ2-7	CASSPSSGGYEQYF	TGCGCCAGCAGCCCAAGTTCAGGTGGCTACGAGCAGTACTTC
-	TRBV7-9	TRBD1	TRBJ1-4	CASTRNRGGNEKLFF	TGTGCCAGCACCAGGAACAGGGGTGGTAATGAAAAACTGTTTTTT
once	TRBV15	-	TRBJ1-1	CATSSHRGADEAFF	TGTGCCACCAGCAGCCACCGCGGGGCAGATGAAGCTTTCTTT
once	TRBV18	-	TRBJ2-2	CASSPLADRNTGELFF	TGTGCCAGCTCACCCCTCGCAGACAGGAACACCGGGGAGCTGTTTTTT
-	TRBV19	TRBD1	TRBJ2-4	CASSVGTGGFPKNIQYF	TGTGCCAGTAGTGTAGGGACAGGGGGCTTTCCCAAAAACATTCAGTACTTC
-	TRBV5-1	-	TRBJ1-2	CASSLESVSYGYTF	TGCGCCAGCAGCTTGGAATCGGTCTCCTATGGCTACACCTTC
once	TRBV28	-	TRBJ2-7	CASRSQPRYEQYF	TGTGCCAGCAGATCACAACCCCGATACGAGCAGTACTTC
-	TRBV7-9	TRBD1	TRBJ1-2	CASSLQGTNYGYTF	TGTGCCAGCAGTTTACAGGGGACCAACTATGGCTACACCTTC
-	TRBV2	-	TRBJ2-3	CATGRGVTDTQYF	TGTGCCACCGGCAGGGGGGTCACAGATACGCAGTATTTT
-	TRBV11-3	-	TRBJ1-2	CASSLLGANYGYTF	TGTGCCAGCAGCTTGCTAGGGGCCAACTATGGCTACACCTTC
-	TRBV30	-	TRBJ1-1	CAWSAQGYTEAFF	TGTGCCTGGAGTGCTCAGGGTTACACTGAAGCTTTCTTT
-	TRBV3-1/TRBV3-2	TRBD2	TRBJ2-2	CASSSEGLAGVGTGELFF	TGTGCCAGCAGCTCGGAAGGCCTAGCGGGAGTCGGGACCGGGGAGCTGTTTTTT
-	TRBV7-9	-	TRBJ1-6	CASSLGSKGVNSPLHF	TGTGCCAGCAGCTTAGGCTCTAAAGGGGTAAATTCACCCCTCCACTTT
-	TRBV11-3	TRBD1	TRBJ1-2	CASSGGQGQVGYTF	TGTGCCAGCAGCGGGGGACAGGGCCAAGTTGGCTACACCTTC
-	TRBV11-3	-	TRBJ1-1	CASSPRWDTEAFF	TGTGCCAGCAGCCCTAGGTGGGACACTGAAGCTTTCTTT
-	TRBV11-3	-	TRBJ2-3	CASSSTSGVDTQYF	TGTGCCAGCAGCTCGACTTCCGGGGTAGATACGCAGTATTTT
-	TRBV6-4	-	TRBJ1-1	CASSLERNTEAFF	TGTGCCAGCAGTCTGGAGAGGAACACTGAAGCTTTCTTT
-	TRBV2	-	TRBJ2-1	CASRLGEISNEQFF	TGTGCCAGCAGATTGGGAGAGATTAGCAATGAGCAGTTCTTC
-	TRBV18	TRBD1	TRBJ1-2	CASSLDRVDYTF	TGTGCCAGCTCACTGGACAGGGTGGACTACACCTTC
-	TRBV5-6	TRBD1	TRBJ1-2	CASSIRTGRDGYTF	TGTGCCAGCAGCATCAGGACAGGAAGGGATGGCTACACCTTC
-	TRBV10-2	TRBD2	TRBJ2-1	CASSATSGSLDEQFF	TGCGCCAGCAGTGCCACTAGCGGGTCCCTCGATGAGCAGTTCTTC
-	TRBV10-3	TRBD1	TRBJ1-1	CAISELDREKAFF	TGTGCCATCAGTGAGCTGGACAGGGAAAAAGCTTTCTTT
-	TRBV6-1	TRBD2	TRBJ2-7	CASSEVLAGDTRAYEQYF	TGTGCCAGCAGTGAAGTACTAGCGGGAGATACTAGGGCCTACGAGCAGTACTTC
-	TRBV7-9	-	TRBJ1-2	CASSLDSYGYTF	TGTGCCAGCAGCTTAGACAGCTATGGCTACACCTTC
-	TRBV2	-	TRBJ1-1	CASSEIQGRNTEAFF	TGTGCCAGCAGTGAAATTCAGGGCCGGAACACTGAAGCTTTCTTT